This T cell receptor beta chain came from a study of shared clonotypes between healthy human individuals. The germline V gene encodes CDR1 MDHEN and CDR2 SYDVKM. The CDR3 is 17 amino acids. V was cut by 2 bases and J by 1 base, with 15 bases left in between. Repertoires were generated with immunoSEQ multiplex PCR, while TCRdb's copy carries only in-frame clones and drops some. In the table there are roughly 590,000 clones, 95% to 96% of which are singletons. As defined, naive CD8 cells were CD45RO-negative and positively selected for CCR7, with terminally differentiated effector memory CD45RA+ cells excluded.

Sequencing used naive CD8+ T cells sorted from blood. V usage is TRBV28 and J usage is TRBJ1-3; D unclear. This TCR was sampled from a woman between 25 and 40 years old in good health. The CDR3 protein is CASSLAGPPNSGNTIYF. CDR3 sequence (DNA): TGTGCCAGCAGTTTAGCCGGGCCACCCAATTCTGGAAACACCATATATTTT.